This TCR beta chain emerged from a study of cytotoxic CD8 clonotypes in ibrutinib-treated CLL. Study summary: Within the patient group, around 11 were relapsed/refractory and some 16 treatment-naive, and around 17 were IGHV unmutated. Per sample, productive templates averaged roughly 230,000 and productive rearrangements averaged about 92,000.

The authors obtained approximately 2 micrograms of genomic DNA from cryopreserved PBMCs for TCR beta libraries. The sequencing depth, 1 in 200,000 to 1 in 1 million T cells, was the target. This table comes from immunoSEQ multiplex PCR, and its TCRdb copy is limited to in-frame clones, with some not included. The sample holds roughly 76,000 clones, around 82% seen once. The CDR3 is made up of 15 amino acids. V was clipped by 6 bases and J by 6 bases, with 18 bases between them. Germline values: CDR1 MNHNS, CDR2 SASEGT. This sequence originates from a human donor with chronic lymphocytic leukemia. Material: PBMCs, obtained at disease progression, from a patient treated with ibrutinib. The rearrangement joins TRBV6-1 to TRBJ2-1, with D possibly matching TRBD2 (5 bases). In DNA form, the CDR3 reads TGTGCCAGCAGCTCCGGACTCGAAGCAATCAATGAGCAGTTCTTC. It translates to CASSSGLEAINEQFF.